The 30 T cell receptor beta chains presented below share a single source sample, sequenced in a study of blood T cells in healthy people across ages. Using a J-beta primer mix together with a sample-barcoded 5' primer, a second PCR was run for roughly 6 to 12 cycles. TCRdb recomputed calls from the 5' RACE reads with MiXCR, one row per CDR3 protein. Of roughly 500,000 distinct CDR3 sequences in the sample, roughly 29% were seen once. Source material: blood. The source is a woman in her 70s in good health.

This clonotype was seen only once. CDR3 in amino acids: CASSYSMSTVYGYTF. CDR3 DNA: TGTGCCAGCAGTTACTCGATGAGTACAGTCTATGGCTACACCTTC. The chain is built from TRBV6-5 and TRBJ1-2; D unclear. The length of the CDR3 is 15 residues. Germline CDR1 is MNHEY and CDR2 is SVGAGI. Trimming shortened V by 0 bases and J by 4 bases, and 12 bases separated the two germline ends.

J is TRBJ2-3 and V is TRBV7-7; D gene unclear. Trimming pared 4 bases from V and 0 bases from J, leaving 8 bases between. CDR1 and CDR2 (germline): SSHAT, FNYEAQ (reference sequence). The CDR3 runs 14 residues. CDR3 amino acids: CASSSVGSTDTQYF. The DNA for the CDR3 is TGTGCCAGCAGCTCAGTAGGGAGCACAGATACGCAGTATTTT.

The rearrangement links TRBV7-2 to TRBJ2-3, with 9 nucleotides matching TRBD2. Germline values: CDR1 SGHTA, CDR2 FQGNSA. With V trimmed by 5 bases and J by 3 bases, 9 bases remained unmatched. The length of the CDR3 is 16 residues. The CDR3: CASSPFGGGATDTQYF. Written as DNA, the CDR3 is TGTGCCAGCAGCCCCTTTGGCGGGGGGGCTACAGATACGCAGTATTTT.

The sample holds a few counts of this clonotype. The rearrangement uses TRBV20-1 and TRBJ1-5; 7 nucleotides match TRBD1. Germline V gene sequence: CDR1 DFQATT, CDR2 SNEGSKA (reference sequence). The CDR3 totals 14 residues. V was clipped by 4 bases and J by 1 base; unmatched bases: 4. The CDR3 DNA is TGCAGTGCTACCGGGACAGCGAGCAATCAGCCCCAGCATTTT. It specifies CSATGTASNQPQHF.

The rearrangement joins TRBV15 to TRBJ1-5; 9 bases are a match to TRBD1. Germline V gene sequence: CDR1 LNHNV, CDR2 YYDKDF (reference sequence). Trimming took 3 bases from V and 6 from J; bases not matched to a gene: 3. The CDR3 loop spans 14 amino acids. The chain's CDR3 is CATSRTGGPQPQHF. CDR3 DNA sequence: TGTGCCACCAGCAGGACAGGGGGGCCTCAGCCCCAGCATTTT.

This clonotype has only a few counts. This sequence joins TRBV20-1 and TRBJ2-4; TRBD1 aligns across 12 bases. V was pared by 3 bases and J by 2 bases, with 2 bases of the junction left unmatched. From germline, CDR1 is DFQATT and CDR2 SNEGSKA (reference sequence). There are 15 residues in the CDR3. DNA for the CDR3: TGCAGTGCTAGGGGACAGGGGGCGTCCAAAAACATTCAGTACTTC. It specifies CSARGQGASKNIQYF.

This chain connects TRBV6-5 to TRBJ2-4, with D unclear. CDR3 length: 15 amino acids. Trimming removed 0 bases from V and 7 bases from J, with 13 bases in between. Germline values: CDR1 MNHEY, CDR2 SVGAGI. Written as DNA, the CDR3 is TGTGCCAGCAGTTACTCGGGGTCAGGTGGGAACATTCAGTACTTC. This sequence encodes CASSYSGSGGNIQYF.

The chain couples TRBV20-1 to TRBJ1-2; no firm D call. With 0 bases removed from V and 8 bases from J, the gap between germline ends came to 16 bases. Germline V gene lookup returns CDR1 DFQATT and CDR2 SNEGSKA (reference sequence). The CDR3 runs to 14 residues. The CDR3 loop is CSARDGRDIRGYTF. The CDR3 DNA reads TGCAGTGCTAGAGATGGTAGAGACATTAGGGGCTACACCTTC.

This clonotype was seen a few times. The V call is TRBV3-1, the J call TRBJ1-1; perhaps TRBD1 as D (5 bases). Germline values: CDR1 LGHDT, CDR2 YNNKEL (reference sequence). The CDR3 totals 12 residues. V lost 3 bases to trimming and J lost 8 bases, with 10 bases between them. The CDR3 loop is CASSHGGREAFF. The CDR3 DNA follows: TGTGCCAGCAGCCATGGGGGGAGGGAAGCTTTCTTT.

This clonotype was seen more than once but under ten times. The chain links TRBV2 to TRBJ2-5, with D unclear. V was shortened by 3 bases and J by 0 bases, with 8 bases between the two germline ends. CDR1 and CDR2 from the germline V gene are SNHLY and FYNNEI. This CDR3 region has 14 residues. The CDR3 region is CASSDDAYQETQYF. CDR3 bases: TGTGCCAGCAGTGATGACGCGTACCAAGAGACCCAGTACTTC.

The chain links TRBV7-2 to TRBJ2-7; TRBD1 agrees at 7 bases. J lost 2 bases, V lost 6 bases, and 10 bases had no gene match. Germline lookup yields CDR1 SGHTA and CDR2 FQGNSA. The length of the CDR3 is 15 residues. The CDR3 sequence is CASRLGTDDPYEQYF. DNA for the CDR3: TGTGCCAGCAGACTAGGGACAGACGATCCCTACGAGCAGTACTTC.

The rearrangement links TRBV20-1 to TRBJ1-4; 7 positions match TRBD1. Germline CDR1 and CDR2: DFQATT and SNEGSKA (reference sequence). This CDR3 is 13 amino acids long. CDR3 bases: TGCAGCCTCAGGACAGGACAAAATGAAAAACTGTTTTTT. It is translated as CSLRTGQNEKLFF.

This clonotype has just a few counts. The CDR3 nucleotides read TGCAGTGCTCACCGGACTGAGAAAGAGACCCAGTACTTC. Its protein is CSAHRTEKETQYF. The chain uses TRBV20-1 and TRBJ2-5, with D maybe TRBD2 (5 bases). V lost 5 bases to trimming and J lost 3 bases, with 13 bases between them. The CDR3 extends over 13 amino acids. Per germline, CDR1 DFQATT and CDR2 SNEGSKA (reference sequence).

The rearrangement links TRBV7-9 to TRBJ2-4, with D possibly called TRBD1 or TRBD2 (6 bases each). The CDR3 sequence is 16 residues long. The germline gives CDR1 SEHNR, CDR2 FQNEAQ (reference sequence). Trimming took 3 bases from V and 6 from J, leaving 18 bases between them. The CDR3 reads CASSLGGTGKGNIQYF. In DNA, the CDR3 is TGTGCCAGCAGCTTGGGGGGTACAGGGAAGGGAAACATTCAGTACTTC.

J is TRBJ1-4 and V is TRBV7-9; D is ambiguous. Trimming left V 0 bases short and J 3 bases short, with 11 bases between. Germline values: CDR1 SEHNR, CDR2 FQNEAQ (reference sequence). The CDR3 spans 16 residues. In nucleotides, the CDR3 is TGTGCCAGCAGCTTAGCCTCCCCTGGGTCTAATGAAAAACTGTTTTTT. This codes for CASSLASPGSNEKLFF. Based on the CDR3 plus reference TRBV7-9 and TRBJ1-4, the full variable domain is DTGVSQNPRHKITKRGQNVTFRCDPISEHNRLYWYRQTLGQGPEFLTYFQNEAQLEKSRLLSDRFSAERPKGSFSTLEIQRTEQGDSAMYLCASSLASPGSNEKLFFGSGTQLSVL.

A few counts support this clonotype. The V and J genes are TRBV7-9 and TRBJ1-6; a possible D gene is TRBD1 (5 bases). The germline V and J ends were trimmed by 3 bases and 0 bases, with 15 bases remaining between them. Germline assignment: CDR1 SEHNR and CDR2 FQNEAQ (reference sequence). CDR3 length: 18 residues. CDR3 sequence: CASSFGGGSGSYNSPLHF. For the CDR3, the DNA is TGTGCCAGCAGCTTCGGCGGGGGTTCCGGCTCCTATAATTCACCCCTCCACTTT.

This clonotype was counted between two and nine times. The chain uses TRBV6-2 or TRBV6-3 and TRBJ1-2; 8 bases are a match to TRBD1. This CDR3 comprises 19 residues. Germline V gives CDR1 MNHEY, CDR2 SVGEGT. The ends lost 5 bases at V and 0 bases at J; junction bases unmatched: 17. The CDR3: CASSPNFQGARKANYGYTF. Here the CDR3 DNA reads TGTGCCAGCAGTCCTAATTTCCAGGGGGCGCGGAAAGCTAACTATGGCTACACCTTC.

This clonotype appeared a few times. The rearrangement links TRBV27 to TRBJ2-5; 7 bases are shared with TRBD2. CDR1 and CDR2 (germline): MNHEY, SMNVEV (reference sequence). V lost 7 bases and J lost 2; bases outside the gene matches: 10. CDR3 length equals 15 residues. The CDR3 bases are TGTGCCAGCAAGGGCGGGGGAGCCCCTCAAGAGACCCAGTACTTC. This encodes CASKGGGAPQETQYF.

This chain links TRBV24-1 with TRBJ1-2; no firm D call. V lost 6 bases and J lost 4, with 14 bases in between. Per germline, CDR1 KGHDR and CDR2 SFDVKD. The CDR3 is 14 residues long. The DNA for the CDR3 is TGTGCCACCAGTCCCCTCGGTATAGCCTATGGCTACACCTTC. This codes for CATSPLGIAYGYTF.

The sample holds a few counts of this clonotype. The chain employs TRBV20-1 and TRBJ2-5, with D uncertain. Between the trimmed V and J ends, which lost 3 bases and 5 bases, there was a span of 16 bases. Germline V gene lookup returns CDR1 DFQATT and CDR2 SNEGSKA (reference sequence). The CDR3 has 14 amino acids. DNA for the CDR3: TGCAGTGCTAGCCCCCCTTTAGGCGTCGAGACCCAGTACTTC. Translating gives CSASPPLGVETQYF.

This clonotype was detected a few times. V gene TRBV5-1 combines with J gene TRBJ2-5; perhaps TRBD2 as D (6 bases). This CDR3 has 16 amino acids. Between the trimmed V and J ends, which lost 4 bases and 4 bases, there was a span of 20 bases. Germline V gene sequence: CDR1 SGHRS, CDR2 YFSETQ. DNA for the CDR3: TGCGCCAGCAGCCTGGGCCCGGGTGGAGGGCGAGAGACCCAGTACTTC. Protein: CASSLGPGGGRETQYF.

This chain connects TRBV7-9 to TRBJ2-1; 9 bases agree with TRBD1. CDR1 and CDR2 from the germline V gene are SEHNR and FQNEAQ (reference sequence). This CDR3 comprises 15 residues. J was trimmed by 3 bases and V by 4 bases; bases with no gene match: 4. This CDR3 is CASSSGTGYYNEQFF. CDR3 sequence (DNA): TGTGCCAGCAGCTCCGGGACAGGGTACTACAATGAGCAGTTCTTC. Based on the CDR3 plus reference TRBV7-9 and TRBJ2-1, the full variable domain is DTGVSQNPRHKITKRGQNVTFRCDPISEHNRLYWYRQTLGQGPEFLTYFQNEAQLEKSRLLSDRFSAERPKGSFSTLEIQRTEQGDSAMYLCASSSGTGYYNEQFFGPGTRLTVL.

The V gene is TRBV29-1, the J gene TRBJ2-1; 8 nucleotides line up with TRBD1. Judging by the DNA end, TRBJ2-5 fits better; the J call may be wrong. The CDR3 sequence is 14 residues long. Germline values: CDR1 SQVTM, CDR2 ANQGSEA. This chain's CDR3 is CSVSGQAYRETQYF. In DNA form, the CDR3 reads TGCAGCGTTTCGGGACAGGCATACAGGGAGACCCAGTACTTC.

The CDR3 DNA follows: TGTGCCAGCAGTTTATTCCTAGCATCAGATACGCAGTATTTT. It yields the protein CASSLFLASDTQYF. The V gene is TRBV12-3 or TRBV12-4, the J gene TRBJ2-3, with D tentatively TRBD2 (5 bases). The CDR3 loop spans 14 amino acids. V was clipped by 2 bases and J by 4 bases, with 10 bases between them.

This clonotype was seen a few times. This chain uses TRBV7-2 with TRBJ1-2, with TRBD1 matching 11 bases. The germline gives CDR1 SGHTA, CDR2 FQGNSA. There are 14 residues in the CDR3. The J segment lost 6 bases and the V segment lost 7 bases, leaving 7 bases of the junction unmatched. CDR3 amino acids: CASTGDRGINGYTF. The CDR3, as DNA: TGTGCCAGCACTGGGGACAGGGGGATTAATGGCTACACCTTC.

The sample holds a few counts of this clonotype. Here the CDR3 reads CASSQGLAEETQYF. The CDR3 DNA reads TGTGCCAGCAGCCAGGGACTAGCGGAAGAGACCCAGTACTTC. The rearrangement uses TRBV5-6 and TRBJ2-5, with 11 bases lining up with TRBD2. The CDR3 consists of 14 residues. With V trimmed by 4 bases and J by 3 bases, 2 bases remained unmatched. CDR1 is SGHDT and CDR2 is YYEEEE in the germline V gene.

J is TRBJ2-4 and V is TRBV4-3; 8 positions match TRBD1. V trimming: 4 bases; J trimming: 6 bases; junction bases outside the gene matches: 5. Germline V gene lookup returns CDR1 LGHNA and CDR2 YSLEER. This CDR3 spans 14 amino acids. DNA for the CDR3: TGCGCCAGCAGCCTGGGGACAGGCCCAAACATTCAGTACTTC. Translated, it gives CASSLGTGPNIQYF.

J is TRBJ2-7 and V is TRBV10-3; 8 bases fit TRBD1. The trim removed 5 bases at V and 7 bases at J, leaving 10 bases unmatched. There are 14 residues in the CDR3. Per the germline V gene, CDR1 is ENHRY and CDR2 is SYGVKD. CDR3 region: CAISSPQGVEEQYF. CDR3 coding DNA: TGTGCCATCAGTTCTCCACAGGGGGTCGAAGAGCAGTACTTC.

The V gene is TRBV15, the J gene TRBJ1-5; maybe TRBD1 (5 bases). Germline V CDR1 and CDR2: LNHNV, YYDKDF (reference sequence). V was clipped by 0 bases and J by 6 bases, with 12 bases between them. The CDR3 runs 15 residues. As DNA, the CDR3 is TGTGCCACCAGCAGAGATGCAGGGTTTAGTCAGCCCCAGCATTTT. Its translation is CATSRDAGFSQPQHF.

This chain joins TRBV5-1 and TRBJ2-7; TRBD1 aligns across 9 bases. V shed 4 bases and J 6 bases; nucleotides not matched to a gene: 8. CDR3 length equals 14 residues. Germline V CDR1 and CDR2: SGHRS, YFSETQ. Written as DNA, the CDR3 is TGCGCCAGCAGCCCATGGACAGGGGCGGTCGAGCAGTACTTC. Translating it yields CASSPWTGAVEQYF.